This TCR beta chain was identified during a study of blood T cell repertoires in COVID-19. In the study overall: Italy, Spain and the United States were the sources of the convalescent and acute COVID-19 samples. PBMCs, B-cell-depleted T cells, or T cells were the source of the cDNA or gDNA that made up the material.

How the authors handled the data: Reference gene primer amplification in the assay estimated nucleated cell counts. Profiling relied on immunoSEQ multiplex PCR, and the TCRdb table lists in-frame clones only, not all of them. The D gene and trimming were derived from the DNA, and the V and J assignments and clone size from that table. The repertoire includes 300,000 to 500,000 clones, approximately 85% of them detected once, and around 2% sits in the top ten. Cohorts were assigned according to the clinical history that participants reported. The CDR3 is 13 residues long. Trimming shortened V by 2 bases and J by 6 bases, and 7 bases separated the two germline ends. Germline values: CDR1 MNHEY, CDR2 SMNVEV (reference sequence).

This TCR was recovered from a woman aged 40 to 50 with acute COVID-19. V usage is TRBV27 and J usage is TRBJ1-4; no definite D call. Sequenced: PBMCs or T cells enriched from blood (not recorded which). CDR3 sequence reads: CASSLVEDEKLFF. The CDR3 bases are TGTGCCAGCAGTTTAGTGGAGGATGAAAAACTGTTTTTT.